Listed below are T cell receptor beta chains from one sample, sequenced in a study of Ad26.COV2.S vaccination and SARS-CoV-2 variants. Libraries were prepared by immunoSEQ multiplex PCR; TCRdb keeps only in-frame clonotypes and omits some of them. The sample includes some 340,000 clones, roughly 84% of them seen just once. The sample here was peripheral blood, taken in a trial of Ad26.COV2.S vaccine versus placebo. These receptors all come from a person aged 18-60 years who received the Ad26.COV2.S COVID-19 vaccine or a placebo. CDR3s include the opening cysteine and the closing phenylalanine or tryptophan. Fields, in order: clone size, V gene, J gene, CDR3 length, D gene, CDR3 DNA, CDR3 protein. D genes are given only for firm matches. Clone size is not always given. Where it is, it says once, few, many or a class for expanded clones.

size: few; V: TRBV5-4; J: TRBJ2-7; length: 14; D: -; DNA: TGTGCCAGCAGCCGCGACAGGAGCTCCTACGAGCAGTACTTC; CDR3: CASSRDRSSYEQYF
size: -; V: TRBV2; J: TRBJ1-2; length: 14; D: -; DNA: TGTGCCAGCAGCATGCAGGACGTAGACTATGGCTACACCTTC; CDR3: CASSMQDVDYGYTF
size: -; V: TRBV19; J: TRBJ1-2; length: 13; D: -; DNA: TGTGCCAGCGCCATACCGGGCGTTGAGGGCTACACCTTC; CDR3: CASAIPGVEGYTF
size: -; V: TRBV5-1; J: TRBJ1-2; length: 15; D: TRBD1; DNA: TGCGCCAGCAGCTCCGGTACCACAGGGGTGGATGGCTACACCTTC; CDR3: CASSSGTTGVDGYTF
size: -; V: TRBV18; J: TRBJ1-1; length: 16; D: -; DNA: TGTGCCAGCTCACCAGTGCAGGGAAGGGGAAACACTGAAGCTTTCTTT; CDR3: CASSPVQGRGNTEAFF
size: -; V: TRBV19; J: TRBJ2-2; length: 15; D: TRBD1; DNA: TGTGCCAGCCTTGATGGGGACAGGGCTAGCGGGGAGCTGTTTTTT; CDR3: CASLDGDRASGELFF
size: -; V: TRBV7-9; J: TRBJ2-5; length: 14; D: -; DNA: TGTGCCAGCAGCCCCCGTAGGGGGGAAGAGACCCAGTACTTC; CDR3: CASSPRRGEETQYF
size: -; V: TRBV2; J: TRBJ1-2; length: 14; D: -; DNA: TGTGCCAGCAGTGATACAATCGGGGGTTATGGCTACACCTTC; CDR3: CASSDTIGGYGYTF
size: -; V: TRBV7-9; J: TRBJ2-7; length: 15; D: -; DNA: TGTGCCAGCAGCCACATCTCGGGGTTTAGGTACGAGCAGTACTTC; CDR3: CASSHISGFRYEQYF
size: -; V: TRBV5-8; J: TRBJ2-2; length: 16; D: TRBD1; DNA: TGTGCCAGCAGCATAACCTTGACAGGGCGGGCCGGGGAGCTGTTTTTT; CDR3: CASSITLTGRAGELFF
size: -; V: TRBV5-8; J: TRBJ1-3; length: 19; D: -; DNA: TGTGCCAGCAGCCCGAGACAGCTTATTCCGACCTACCAAGGAAACACCATATATTTT; CDR3: CASSPRQLIPTYQGNTIYF
size: -; V: TRBV2; J: TRBJ1-2; length: 12; D: -; DNA: TGTGCCAGCAGGAACGGACAGTATGGCTACACCTTC; CDR3: CASRNGQYGYTF
size: -; V: TRBV5-4; J: TRBJ2-7; length: 12; D: TRBD1; DNA: TGTGCCAGCAGCCCGGACAGGGCCGAGCAGTACTTC; CDR3: CASSPDRAEQYF
size: -; V: TRBV6-5; J: TRBJ1-1; length: 14; D: TRBD1; DNA: TGTGCCAGCAGCAAAGACAGGGGGCGGACTGAAGCTTTCTTT; CDR3: CASSKDRGRTEAFF
size: -; V: TRBV2; J: TRBJ1-1; length: 17; D: TRBD1; DNA: TGTGCCAGCTCCAGGACAGGGGGAGACCTCATGAACACTGAAGCTTTCTTT; CDR3: CASSRTGGDLMNTEAFF
size: -; V: TRBV9; J: TRBJ2-1; length: 19; D: TRBD2; DNA: TGTGCCAGCAGCGTAGCGCTCAAATCCCCTAGCGGGGCCGTTAATGAGCAGTTCTTC; CDR3: CASSVALKSPSGAVNEQFF
size: -; V: TRBV19; J: TRBJ1-1; length: 14; D: -; DNA: TGTGCCAGTACCATTGGACCGCAGAACACTGAAGCTTTCTTT; CDR3: CASTIGPQNTEAFF
size: few; V: TRBV2; J: TRBJ1-5; length: 13; D: -; DNA: TGTGCCAGCAGGGAGACGGGGCGCCAGCCCCAGCATTTT; CDR3: CASRETGRQPQHF
size: -; V: TRBV7-8; J: TRBJ2-7; length: 14; D: -; DNA: TGTGCCAGCAGCTTCGCGCGAAACTCCTACGAGCAGTACTTC; CDR3: CASSFARNSYEQYF
size: few; V: TRBV14; J: TRBJ2-7; length: 15; D: -; DNA: TGTGCCAGCAGCCGAGGACACCTTAGCTCCTACGAGCAGTACTTC; CDR3: CASSRGHLSSYEQYF
size: -; V: TRBV6-5; J: TRBJ2-3; length: 14; D: -; DNA: TGTGCCAGTCGAATGACGTGGGCGGCAGATACGCAGTATTTT; CDR3: CASRMTWAADTQYF
size: -; V: TRBV30; J: TRBJ1-1; length: 12; D: -; DNA: TGTGCCTGGAGTGGACAGACGCTAGAAGCTTTCTTT; CDR3: CAWSGQTLEAFF
size: -; V: TRBV19; J: TRBJ1-6; length: 14; D: -; DNA: TGTGCCAGTAGGGTACAGGGTAGTCGTTCACCCCTCCACTTT; CDR3: CASRVQGSRSPLHF
size: -; V: TRBV18; J: TRBJ2-2; length: 15; D: -; DNA: TGTGCCAGCTCTCCGGGGGCCAGCCACACCGGGGAGCTGTTTTTT; CDR3: CASSPGASHTGELFF
size: few; V: TRBV7-3; J: TRBJ1-1; length: 16; D: TRBD1; DNA: TGTGCCAGCAGCTTAAGGGGGGGACAGCTTAACACTGAAGCTTTCTTT; CDR3: CASSLRGGQLNTEAFF
size: -; V: TRBV30; J: TRBJ2-6; length: 17; D: -; DNA: TGTGCCTGGAGTGTAAGGGCTTCTAGGTCTGGGGCCAACGTCCTGACTTTC; CDR3: CAWSVRASRSGANVLTF
size: -; V: TRBV6-2/TRBV6-3; J: TRBJ1-1; length: 13; D: -; DNA: TGTGCCAGCAGTTTCCAGGGCAACACTGAAGCTTTCTTT; CDR3: CASSFQGNTEAFF
size: -; V: TRBV20-1; J: TRBJ1-1; length: 11; D: TRBD1; DNA: TGCAGTGCTAGAAGACAGGGGGCAGCTTTCTTT; CDR3: CSARRQGAAFF
size: -; V: TRBV19; J: TRBJ2-1; length: 15; D: -; DNA: TGTGCCAGTAGTATGGCCGGGGGATCCTACAATGAGCAGTTCTTC; CDR3: CASSMAGGSYNEQFF
size: -; V: TRBV21-1; J: TRBJ1-5; length: 17; D: -; DNA: TGTGCCAGCAGCAAGAAGGCGGCAAGGGATAGCAATCAGCCCCAGCATTTT; CDR3: CASSKKAARDSNQPQHF
size: -; V: TRBV7-2; J: TRBJ2-2; length: 14; D: -; DNA: TGTGCCAGCAACCTGCTGGGGGGCACCGGGGAGCTGTTTTTT; CDR3: CASNLLGGTGELFF
size: -; V: TRBV5-6; J: TRBJ1-4; length: 13; D: TRBD1; DNA: TGTGCCAGCAGCATGACAGGGGTCGAAAAACTGTTTTTT; CDR3: CASSMTGVEKLFF
size: -; V: TRBV7-9; J: TRBJ2-7; length: 15; D: TRBD1; DNA: TGTGCCAGCAGCTCCCGGAGGGACAGGGGCTACGAGCAGTACTTC; CDR3: CASSSRRDRGYEQYF
size: few; V: TRBV6-2/TRBV6-3; J: TRBJ1-2; length: 18; D: TRBD1; DNA: TGTGCCAGCAGTTCGGTTGCTCAGGTCGGACAGGGGGCTAAAGGCTACACCTTC; CDR3: CASSSVAQVGQGAKGYTF
size: -; V: TRBV5-4; J: TRBJ2-5; length: 15; D: TRBD2; DNA: TGTGCCACCTCCCCTGGGACTAGATTTAAAGAGACCCAGTACTTC; CDR3: CATSPGTRFKETQYF
size: -; V: TRBV30; J: TRBJ1-1; length: 14; D: -; DNA: TGTGCCTGGAGTGTCGGCGGTGGGGACACTGAAGCTTTCTTT; CDR3: CAWSVGGGDTEAFF
size: once; V: TRBV19; J: TRBJ2-3; length: 13; D: TRBD2; DNA: TGTGCCAGTAGTCCTAGCGGGGCAGGTACGCAGTATTTT; CDR3: CASSPSGAGTQYF
size: once; V: TRBV7-9; J: TRBJ1-2; length: 15; D: -; DNA: TGTGCCAGCAGCTTAGCGCTCGGGGGGAGGTATGGCTACACCTTC; CDR3: CASSLALGGRYGYTF
size: -; V: TRBV4-3; J: TRBJ1-2; length: 17; D: TRBD1; DNA: TGCGCCAGCAGCCAAGAGGCGGACAGGGGATTTCACTATGGCTACACCTTC; CDR3: CASSQEADRGFHYGYTF
size: -; V: TRBV6-6; J: TRBJ2-3; length: 13; D: -; DNA: TGTGCCAGCAGTTACGGTAGTACAGATACGCAGTATTTT; CDR3: CASSYGSTDTQYF
size: -; V: TRBV5-1; J: TRBJ2-3; length: 17; D: -; DNA: TGCGCCAGCAGCTTGGCCGTCGGGACTCATCTTCGGGATACGCAGTATTTT; CDR3: CASSLAVGTHLRDTQYF
size: -; V: TRBV6-5; J: TRBJ1-4; length: 14; D: -; DNA: TGTGCCAGCAGTTACGGGGGGGTTAATGAAAAACTGTTTTTT; CDR3: CASSYGGVNEKLFF
size: few; V: TRBV20-1; J: TRBJ1-1; length: 14; D: TRBD1; DNA: TGCAGCGCTAGTCAGGGGGCGCAGAACACTGAAGCTTTCTTT; CDR3: CSASQGAQNTEAFF
size: -; V: TRBV6-4; J: TRBJ2-1; length: 14; D: TRBD1; DNA: TGTGCCAGCAAGGGGGACAGACGCTACAATGAGCAGTTCTTC; CDR3: CASKGDRRYNEQFF
size: -; V: TRBV4-3; J: TRBJ1-3; length: 15; D: -; DNA: TGCGCCAGCGGAACCGCGGGTCACTCTGGAAACACCATATATTTT; CDR3: CASGTAGHSGNTIYF
size: -; V: TRBV7-2; J: TRBJ1-2; length: 14; D: -; DNA: TGTGCCAGCAGCTTACTGGGATCCAGCTATGGCTACACCTTC; CDR3: CASSLLGSSYGYTF
size: -; V: TRBV19; J: TRBJ2-3; length: 13; D: -; DNA: TGTGCCAGTAGGCAGAGGGTGGCAGATACGCAGTATTTT; CDR3: CASRQRVADTQYF
size: -; V: TRBV7-9; J: TRBJ1-3; length: 15; D: TRBD1; DNA: TGTGCCAGCAGCCCCTCGGGACAGGTTGGAAACACCATATATTTT; CDR3: CASSPSGQVGNTIYF
size: -; V: TRBV7-3; J: TRBJ1-2; length: 15; D: -; DNA: TGTGCCAGCAGCGGCACGGGCAGCCGGGTGGGAGGCTACACCTTC; CDR3: CASSGTGSRVGGYTF
size: -; V: TRBV12-3/TRBV12-4; J: TRBJ2-7; length: 13; D: -; DNA: TGTGCCAGCAGTTCCGCAGTGGACTACGAGCAGTACTTC; CDR3: CASSSAVDYEQYF
size: few; V: TRBV4-1; J: TRBJ1-2; length: 13; D: -; DNA: TGCGCCAGCAGCCTCACTTCGGGGAGTGGCTACACCTTC; CDR3: CASSLTSGSGYTF
size: -; V: TRBV12-3/TRBV12-4; J: TRBJ1-2; length: 11; D: -; DNA: TGTGCCAGCACCTCCGGACGGCCCTACACCTTC; CDR3: CASTSGRPYTF